Below, one T cell receptor beta chain is given with its context. This CDR3 has 15 amino acids. V lost 2 bases, J lost 2 bases, and 11 bases lay in between. Germline loops: CDR1 SGHTA, CDR2 FQGNSA. The sample belongs to a study of control samples from healthy donors and cancer patients. The table came from immunoSEQ multiplex PCR; TCRdb's copy has only in-frame clones and leaves some out. The data contain approximately 150,000 clones, approximately 94% of them singletons. This TCR was recovered from a woman aged 18-29 years in good health. Input material: blood. The chain carries TRBV7-2 and TRBJ2-3; either TRBD1 or TRBD2 may supply D (5 bases each). In DNA, the CDR3 is TGTGCCAGCAGCTTATCCGGGACGGTCACAGATACGCAGTATTTT. This encodes CASSLSGTVTDTQYF.